The source of this TCR beta chain is a study of blood T cell repertoires in COVID-19. Study-wide context: In each case, the material was cDNA or gDNA derived from T cells, B-cell-depleted T cells, or PBMCs.

The repertoire was sequenced with immunoSEQ multiplex PCR; TCRdb's copy has only in-frame clones and lacks some. The table includes 60,000 to 90,000 clones, approximately 84% detected once. Germline V gives CDR1 MNHEY, CDR2 SVGAGI. The CDR3 runs to 15 residues. V was pared by 6 bases and J by 3 bases, with 7 bases of the junction left unmatched. The TCR originated in a man in his 60s with COVID-19, enrolled during active disease. The chain recombines TRBV6-5 with TRBJ1-4; 7 bases line up with TRBD1. The sequenced sample was peripheral blood. Here the CDR3 reads CASRSAQGANEKLFF. The CDR3 coding sequence is TGTGCCAGCAGAAGCGCCCAGGGGGCTAATGAAAAACTGTTTTTT.